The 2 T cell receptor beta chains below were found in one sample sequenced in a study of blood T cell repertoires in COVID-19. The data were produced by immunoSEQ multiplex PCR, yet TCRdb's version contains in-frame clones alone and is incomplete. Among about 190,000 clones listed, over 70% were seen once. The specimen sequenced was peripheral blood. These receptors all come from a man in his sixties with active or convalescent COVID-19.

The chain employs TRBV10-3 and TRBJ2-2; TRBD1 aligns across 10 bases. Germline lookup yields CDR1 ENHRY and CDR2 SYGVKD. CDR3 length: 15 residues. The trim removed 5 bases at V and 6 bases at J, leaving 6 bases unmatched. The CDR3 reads CAISPGDRGSGELFF. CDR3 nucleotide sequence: TGTGCCATCAGTCCAGGGGACAGGGGTTCCGGGGAGCTGTTTTTT.

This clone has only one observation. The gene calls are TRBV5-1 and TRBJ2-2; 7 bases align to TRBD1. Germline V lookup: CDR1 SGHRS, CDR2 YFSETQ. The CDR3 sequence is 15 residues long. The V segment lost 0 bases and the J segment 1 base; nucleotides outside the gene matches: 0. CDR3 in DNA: TGCGCCAGCAGCTTGGACAGGGGGAACACCGGGGAGCTGTTTTTT. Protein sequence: CASSLDRGNTGELFF.